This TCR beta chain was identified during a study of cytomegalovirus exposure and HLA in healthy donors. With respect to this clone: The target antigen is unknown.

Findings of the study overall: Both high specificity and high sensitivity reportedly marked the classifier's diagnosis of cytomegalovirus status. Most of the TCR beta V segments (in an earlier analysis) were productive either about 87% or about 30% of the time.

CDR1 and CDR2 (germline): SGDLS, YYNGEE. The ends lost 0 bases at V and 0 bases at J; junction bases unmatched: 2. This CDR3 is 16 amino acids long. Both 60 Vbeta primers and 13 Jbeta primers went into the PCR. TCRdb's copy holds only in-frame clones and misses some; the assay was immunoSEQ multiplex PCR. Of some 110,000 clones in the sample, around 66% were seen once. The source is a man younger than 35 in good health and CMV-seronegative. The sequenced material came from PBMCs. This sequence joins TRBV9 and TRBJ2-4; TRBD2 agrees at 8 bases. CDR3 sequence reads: CASSVAGGLAKNIQYF. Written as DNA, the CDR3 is TGTGCCAGCAGCGTAGCGGGAGGGCTAGCCAAAAACATTCAGTACTTC.